This T cell receptor beta chain was obtained from a study of blood T cell repertoires in COVID-19 (dated by TCRdb to about 2020). With respect to the entire study: Samples covering the acute and convalescent phases of COVID-19 were provided by collaborators in the United States, Italy and Spain. The samples were drawn from two sources: the first 160 participants of the ongoing ImmuneRACE study, and 950 to 1,500 subjects contributed by 6 global collaborators. The sample metadata nearly always contained a de-identified subject ID, COVID-19 status, age in years and sex. The repertoires were released in a freely available public database meant as a resource for research on the immune response to SARS-CoV-2. The prospective study material was composed of cDNA or gDNA derived from T cells, B-cell-depleted T cells, or PBMCs. Subjects who had been exposed to COVID-19, were actively infected with it, or had recovered from it provided the deeply sampled blood TCRbeta repertoires that made up the dataset. Where available, HLA class I and class II types were obtained from metadata supplied by the sample provider rather than from assay-based typing. Results and caveats for the whole study, not just this receptor: How much clinical and demographic metadata was included differed by source and by participant, and the metadata was provided uncurated.

Collaborating institutions collected whole blood in K2EDTA tubes following their own protocols. For TCRbeta analysis, collaborators shipped samples in one of three forms: frozen whole blood, isolated PBMCs, or DNA extracted from either of those sample types. With regard to this clone: The specificity of this receptor is unknown. The sample holds no much larger clone one base away, and base qualities are not on file.

TCRbeta CDR3 regions were amplified from genomic DNA by means of the immunoSEQ Assay, a bias-controlled multiplex PCR. The original pipeline was this. Nucleated cell counts per sample were estimated from amplification of reference gene primers within the assay. Sequence reads were collapsed and filtered to measure the absolute abundance of every unique TCRbeta CDR3 rearrangement. For each sample, productive Simpson clonality was calculated as the square root of Simpson's diversity index across productive rearrangements. TCRdb provides this immuneACCESS table in a form limited to in-frame rearrangements. Some clones are lacking; in checked studies, under half of them reflect an unresolved V gene, and why the rest are absent is not known. V, J and clone size are those of that table, while D and trimming were read from the DNA. This sample gives 62,000 or so clones in total; around 86% of them show up just once. Of the sample, more than 1.4% falls within the top ten clones.

The CDR3 has 12 amino acids, counting the end cysteine and phenylalanine. CDR3 DNA is the only sequence kept; it has 36 bases, read in frame from the first base. Here V drops 4 bases and J drops 8 bases, and the junction holds 0 bases not matched to any gene. Sequences SNHLY (CDR1) and FYNNEI (CDR2) are obtained from the germline V gene. Recombination linked TRBV2 to TRBJ2-1; a stretch of 9 junction bases matches TRBD2. The clonotype originates from an older woman with acute or convalescent COVID-19. The sample comprised peripheral blood. The DNA is as follows: TGTGCCAGCAGTGGCGGGGGGGATGAGCAGTTCTTC. Translated, it reads CASSGGGDEQFF.